This TCR beta chain came from a study of radiation and T cells in renal cell carcinoma. The protocol was immunoSEQ multiplex PCR, while the TCRdb copy is restricted to in-frame clones and leaves out a portion. The sample lists more than 120,000 clones, 75% to 90% occurring once. This CDR3 is 13 amino acids long. J was trimmed by 5 bases and V by 6 bases; bases with no gene match: 5. The germline CDR1 and CDR2 sequences are SGHAT and FQNNGV. Specified time point: blood 4 weeks post-SBRT, at nephrectomy. The sample's treatment: 15 Gy SBRT to primary tumor, nephrectomy 4 weeks later. This renal cell carcinoma was of the clear cell type.

The starting material was blood, obtained from a patient whose treatment included radiotherapy and nephrectomy. The TCR was taken from a woman aged 45-59 years with renal cell carcinoma. This chain connects TRBV11-2 to TRBJ2-7; TRBD2 matches 9 bases. Written as DNA, the CDR3 is TGTGCCAGCAGAATCGGGACTAGCAACGAGCAGTACTTC. This translates into CASRIGTSNEQYF.